Listed below are T cell receptor beta chains from one sample, sequenced in a study of OX40 agonist ivuxolimab in advanced cancers. TCRdb's table, derived via immunoSEQ multiplex PCR, lists solely in-frame clones and lacks some. The sample yields about 18,000 clones, more than 65% seen once. Sequenced material: CD4+ or CD8+ T cells sorted from blood, taken in a trial of the OX40 agonist ivuxolimab. Receptor source: an adult with an advanced solid tumor such as melanoma, head and neck, liver or kidney cancer. Each CDR3 is given with its conserved first and last residue. The D gene is left open where the match is weak. Size is stated for part of the rows, as once, few or many counts, or as a class when the clone is expanded.

>TRBV4-1|TRBJ2-7|-|-
CASSVLADYEQYF
TGCGCCAGCAGCGTCCTTGCAGATTACGAGCAGTACTTC
>TRBV27|TRBJ2-3|-|-
CASSPWTVTADTQYF
TGTGCCAGCAGTCCCTGGACTGTTACGGCGGATACGCAGTATTTT
>TRBV19|TRBJ2-1|TRBD1|-
CASSTGGPINEQFF
TGTGCCAGTAGTACAGGGGGCCCCATCAATGAGCAGTTCTTC
>TRBV4-2|TRBJ2-3|TRBD2|once
CASSQERGGPDTQYF
TGTGCCAGCAGCCAAGAGCGGGGGGGCCCAGATACGCAGTATTTT
>TRBV4-1|TRBJ1-2|-|-
CASSQSGFYTF
TGCGCCAGCAGCCAAAGCGGGTTTTACACCTTC
>TRBV5-4|TRBJ2-7|TRBD1|-
CASSLANRGLYSYEQYF
TGTGCCAGCAGCCTGGCTAACAGGGGGCTTTACTCCTACGAGCAGTACTTC
>TRBV21-1|TRBJ2-7|-|-
CASSKGGVRVLYYEQYF
TGTGCCAGCAGCAAAGGCGGGGTCAGGGTCTTATACTACGAGCAGTACTTC
>TRBV9|TRBJ2-3|TRBD1|-
CASSVGQGLTDTQYF
TGTGCCAGCAGCGTAGGACAGGGCCTCACAGATACGCAGTATTTT
>TRBV28|TRBJ2-3|-|-
CASSFPRGDTQYF
TGTGCCAGCAGTTTCCCCCGGGGGGATACGCAGTATTTT
>TRBV28|TRBJ2-7|-|-
CASSLAQGSYEQYF
TGTGCCAGCAGTTTGGCTCAGGGCTCCTACGAGCAGTACTTC
>TRBV2|TRBJ2-7|-|-
CALGGYPYEQYF
TGTGCCCTCGGGGGCTACCCCTACGAGCAGTACTTC
>TRBV7-9|TRBJ2-2|TRBD1|-
CASSRQGPDGELFF
TGTGCCAGCAGCCGACAGGGGCCCGACGGGGAGCTGTTTTTT
>TRBV6-5|TRBJ1-5|TRBD1|-
CASTVDWTGNQPQHF
TGTGCCAGCACCGTAGATTGGACAGGGAACCAGCCCCAGCATTTT
>TRBV5-4|TRBJ1-1|-|-
CASSLRGMNTEAFF
TGTGCCAGCAGTCTCCGGGGGATGAACACTGAAGCTTTCTTT
>TRBV27|TRBJ2-7|-|-
CASSFGQDHYEQYF
TGTGCCAGCAGTTTCGGGCAGGACCACTACGAGCAGTACTTC
>TRBV21-1|TRBJ1-1|-|-
CASSKRGLSKGRNTEAFF
TGTGCCAGCAGCAAAAGGGGGCTCAGTAAGGGGCGGAACACTGAAGCTTTCTTT
>TRBV27|TRBJ1-1|TRBD1|-
CASAKGAYNTEAFF
TGTGCCAGCGCCAAGGGGGCGTACAACACTGAAGCTTTCTTT
>TRBV10-2|TRBJ2-7|-|-
CASSIPGLSYEQYF
TGCGCCAGCAGCATCCCGGGACTCTCCTACGAGCAGTACTTC
>TRBV13|TRBJ2-3|-|once
CASSVGTDTQYF
TGTGCCAGCAGTGTCGGCACAGATACGCAGTATTTT
>TRBV11-2|TRBJ1-2|-|once
CASSLDSRFRGYTF
TGTGCCAGCAGCTTAGATAGTAGGTTCCGTGGCTACACCTTC
>TRBV27|TRBJ2-7|-|-
CASSSGTTPRSYEQYF
TGTGCCAGCAGTTCAGGGACGACTCCCCGCTCCTACGAGCAGTACTTC
>TRBV7-9|TRBJ2-1|-|-
CASSFEDEQFF
TGTGCCAGCAGCTTTGAGGATGAGCAGTTCTTC
>TRBV29-1|TRBJ2-1|-|-
CSVRSYNEQFF
TGCAGCGTCCGGTCCTACAATGAGCAGTTCTTC
>TRBV9|TRBJ2-6|-|-
CASSVGSGANVLTF
TGTGCCAGCAGCGTAGGTTCTGGGGCCAACGTCCTGACTTTC
>TRBV5-1|TRBJ2-7|-|-
CASSLVGERAYEQYF
TGCGCCAGCAGCTTGGTAGGGGAACGGGCCTACGAGCAGTACTTC
>TRBV7-6|TRBJ2-2|TRBD1|-
CASSLGTGGGTGELFF
TGTGCCAGCAGCTTGGGGACAGGGGGCGGCACCGGGGAGCTGTTTTTT
>TRBV7-2|TRBJ1-4|-|-
CASSLETDTNEKLFF
TGTGCCAGCAGCTTAGAGACAGATACTAATGAAAAACTGTTTTTT
>TRBV7-9|TRBJ1-2|-|-
CASSSGLTYGYTF
TGTGCCAGCAGCTCGGGACTCACATATGGCTACACCTTC
>TRBV9|TRBJ2-5|-|-
CASSVDGLISETQYF
TGTGCCAGCAGCGTAGACGGGTTGATATCGGAGACCCAGTACTTC
>TRBV9|TRBJ1-3|-|many
CASSVAGASGNTIYF
TGTGCCAGCAGCGTAGCTGGTGCCTCTGGAAACACCATATATTTT
>TRBV11-2|TRBJ1-1|-|once
CASSLLLPGGTEAFF
TGTGCCAGCAGCTTACTCCTGCCGGGAGGGACTGAAGCTTTCTTT
>TRBV4-1|TRBJ1-2|TRBD1|-
CASSQDATGDGYTF
TGCGCCAGCAGCCAAGACGCGACAGGGGACGGCTACACCTTC
>TRBV7-7|TRBJ1-5|-|few
CASSSPYETAHQPQHF
TGTGCCAGCAGCTCCCCATACGAGACAGCCCATCAGCCCCAGCATTTT
>TRBV5-1|TRBJ1-5|-|-
CASSLDAVDQPQHF
TGCGCCAGCAGCTTGGACGCCGTGGATCAGCCCCAGCATTTT
>TRBV4-1|TRBJ2-7|-|-
CASSQKIAYEQYF
TGCGCCAGCAGCCAGAAAATAGCGTACGAGCAGTACTTC
>TRBV2|TRBJ2-7|-|-
CASSEYSPNSLTYEQYF
TGTGCCAGCAGTGAGTATAGCCCCAATAGCCTAACCTACGAGCAGTACTTC
>TRBV9|TRBJ2-7|-|-
CASSLGSEQYF
TGTGCCAGCAGCCTGGGTAGCGAGCAGTACTTC
>TRBV5-6|TRBJ2-7|-|-
CASSLWVGHPYEQYF
TGTGCCAGCAGCTTGTGGGTGGGACACCCATACGAGCAGTACTTC
>TRBV9|TRBJ2-7|TRBD2|-
CASSVGLAASYEQYF
TGTGCCAGCAGCGTCGGACTAGCGGCCTCCTACGAGCAGTACTTC
>TRBV28|TRBJ1-5|-|-
CASSHTRVNSNQPQHF
TGTGCCAGCAGTCACACGCGGGTCAATAGCAATCAGCCCCAGCATTTT
>TRBV25-1|TRBJ2-2|-|-
CASTARDTLNTGELFF
TGTGCCAGCACCGCCCGGGACACTCTGAACACCGGGGAGCTGTTTTTT
>TRBV7-9|TRBJ2-1|TRBD2|-
CASSALAGAYNEQFF
TGTGCCAGCAGCGCCCTAGCGGGGGCCTACAATGAGCAGTTCTTC
>TRBV27|TRBJ2-1|TRBD2|-
CASSPPPGLALEQFF
TGTGCCAGCAGCCCGCCCCCGGGACTAGCCCTTGAGCAGTTCTTC
>TRBV9|TRBJ2-3|TRBD2|-
CASSAFSGGGPDTQYF
TGTGCCAGCAGCGCCTTTAGCGGGGGGGGCCCAGATACGCAGTATTTT